The 30 T cell receptor beta chains below were found in one sample sequenced in a study of shared clonotypes between healthy human individuals. The naive CD8 fraction comprised CD45RO-negative cells positively selected for CCR7 and excluded terminally differentiated effector memory CD45RA+ cells. Only in-frame clones appear in the TCRdb table, and some are missing; sequencing was by immunoSEQ multiplex PCR. The sample includes 1.5 million to 2.5 million clones, roughly 94% of them seen just once. Sample: naive CD8+ T cells sorted from blood. All receptors derive from a man between 18 and 35 years old in good health.

This clone was seen once. The CDR3 DNA sequence: TGTGCCAGCAGTGACTGTGAGCAGTTCTTC. Protein product: CASSDCEQFF. The J gene is TRBJ2-1, the V gene TRBV6-4; D call uncertain. CDR1 and CDR2 from the germline V gene are MRHNA and SNTAGT. V dropped 1 base and J dropped 9 bases, with 1 base sitting between them. This CDR3 contains 10 residues.

The CDR3, as DNA: TGCAGCGTTGTTAGCGGGGGGGCCGAAAGCAACAATGAGCAGTTCTTC. It codes for CSVVSGGAESNNEQFF. V gene TRBV29-1 combines with J gene TRBJ2-1; 11 positions match TRBD2. The CDR3 runs 16 residues. Germline V gene data show CDR1 as SQVTM and CDR2 as ANQGSEA. V lost 4 bases to trimming and J lost 5 bases; unmatched junction nucleotides: 10.

The gene calls are TRBV29-1 and TRBJ2-1; D possibly corresponds to TRBD1 (5 bases). The CDR3 extends over 14 amino acids. CDR1 is SQVTM and CDR2 is ANQGSEA in the germline V gene. Trimming removed 7 bases at V and 0 bases at J, with 13 bases between. The CDR3 reads CSALGLDSYNEQFF. DNA for the CDR3: TGCAGCGCCCTGGGGCTTGACTCCTACAATGAGCAGTTCTTC.

This chain connects TRBV29-1 to TRBJ2-7; D is undetermined. The V gene's germline CDR1 is SQVTM and CDR2 ANQGSEA. The CDR3 consists of 13 residues. V was pared by 3 bases and J by 2 bases, with 11 bases between. DNA of the CDR3: TGCAGCGTTGAGTTGGACCGGACCTACGAGCAGTACTTC. Translating gives CSVELDRTYEQYF.

This clone was seen once. CDR3 sequence: CASSFNLAGNTDTQYF. CDR3 DNA: TGTGCCAGCAGCTTCAATCTAGCGGGGAACACAGATACGCAGTATTTT. V usage is TRBV7-8 and J usage is TRBJ2-3; 9 bases fit TRBD2. This CDR3 spans 16 amino acids. With 3 bases clipped from V and 2 bases from J, the junction kept 6 bases outside the gene matches. CDR1 and CDR2 from the germline V gene are SGHVS and FQNEAQ.

The rearrangement joins TRBV19 to TRBJ2-2; D perhaps matches TRBD2 (5 bases). Trimming removed 7 bases at V and 5 bases at J, with 11 bases between. Germline V gives CDR1 LNHDA, CDR2 SQIVND (reference sequence). The CDR3 has 13 amino acids. CDR3 in amino acids: CASTGFPTGELFF. CDR3 in DNA: TGTGCCAGTACGGGGTTCCCTACCGGGGAGCTGTTTTTT.

This CDR3 is CASSWGGRSGYTF. Here the CDR3 DNA reads TGTGCCAGCAGTTGGGGAGGACGTAGTGGCTACACCTTC. This chain uses TRBV27 with TRBJ1-2; D is uncertain. The germline CDR1 and CDR2 sequences are MNHEY and SMNVEV (reference sequence). This CDR3 comprises 13 residues. Deletions cut 4 bases from V and 7 bases from J, with 13 bases between.

The chain combines TRBV5-1 with TRBJ2-7, with D maybe TRBD1 (6 bases). The CDR3 is made up of 14 amino acids. Germline V gene lookup returns CDR1 SGHRS and CDR2 YFSETQ. The V and J ends lost 7 bases and 2 bases respectively, with 16 bases between them. This CDR3 reads CASSETGFPYEQYF. The CDR3 nucleotides are TGCGCCAGCTCAGAAACAGGGTTCCCCTACGAGCAGTACTTC.

The rearrangement uses TRBV10-2 and TRBJ2-7; 12 bases match TRBD2. Germline assignment: CDR1 WSHSY and CDR2 SAAADI. CDR3 length equals 15 residues. V lost 5 bases to trimming and J lost 7 bases; unmatched junction nucleotides: 9. CDR3 sequence (DNA): TGCGCCAGCAGTCTGACTAGCGGGAGTGTAGGGGAGCAGTACTTC. This gives the protein CASSLTSGSVGEQYF.

V usage is TRBV7-2 and J usage is TRBJ2-5; possible D gene TRBD1, 5 bases. Trimming shortened V by 0 bases and J by 4 bases, and 9 bases separated the two germline ends. The CDR3 has 14 amino acids. The germline V gene has CDR1 SGHTA and CDR2 FQGNSA. CDR3 coding DNA: TGTGCCAGCAGCTTAGCGTGGGGCCCAGAGACCCAGTACTTC. Protein product: CASSLAWGPETQYF.

The chain uses TRBV7-6 and TRBJ1-1, with D uncertain. CDR1 is SGHVS, CDR2 FNYEAQ, per germline. The germline V and J ends were trimmed by 1 base and 1 base, with 7 bases remaining between them. The CDR3 consists of 14 residues. The CDR3 is CASSLGVANTEAFF. The CDR3 nucleotides are TGTGCCAGCAGCTTAGGAGTGGCGAACACTGAAGCTTTCTTT.

A single count supports this clone. The chain joins TRBV5-6 to TRBJ2-3; D not resolved. The CDR3 is made up of 14 amino acids. The germline V and J ends were trimmed by 1 base and 2 bases, with 8 bases remaining between them. CDR1 is SGHDT, CDR2 YYEEEE, per germline. CDR3 region: CASSLLGLTDTQYF. Here the CDR3 DNA reads TGTGCCAGCAGCTTGTTGGGCCTCACAGATACGCAGTATTTT. Full variable domain (remainder filled in from reference TRBV5-6 and TRBJ2-3): DAGVTQSPTHLIKTRGQQVTLRCSPKSGHDTVSWYQQALGQGPQFIFQYYEEEERQRGNFPDRFSGHQFPNYSSELNVNALLLGDSALYLCASSLLGLTDTQYFGPGTRLTVL.

This chain uses TRBV2 with TRBJ2-3; tentatively, D is TRBD2 (6 bases). Germline V gives CDR1 SNHLY, CDR2 FYNNEI. V was cut by 10 bases and J by 10 bases, with 15 bases left in between. CDR3 length equals 11 residues. CDR3 in DNA: TGTGCCACCCACGGGGGTTATGCGCAGTATTTT. Its protein product is CATHGGYAQYF. Based on the CDR3 plus reference TRBV2 and TRBJ2-3, the full variable domain is EPEVTQTPSHQVTQMGQEVILRCVPISNHLYFYWYRQILGQKVEFLVSFYNNEISEKSEIFDDQFSVERPDGSNFTLKIRSTKLEDSAMYFCATHGGYAQYFGPGTRLTVL.

The gene calls are TRBV5-6 and TRBJ2-6, with D possibly matching TRBD1 (6 bases). There are 15 residues in the CDR3. Germline V lookup: CDR1 SGHDT, CDR2 YYEEEE. V was trimmed by 2 bases and J by 4 bases, leaving 10 bases between them. This chain's CDR3 is CASSFGGPGANVLTF. DNA for the CDR3: TGTGCCAGCAGCTTTGGGGGCCCGGGGGCCAACGTCCTGACTTTC.

A word on this clone: Other nucleotide sequences in the sample specify the same CDR3. The chain links TRBV7-8 to TRBJ2-2; 7 bases are a match to TRBD2. The junction had 2 bases not matched to a gene; V was cut back by 2 bases and J by 2 bases. CDR1 and CDR2 (germline): SGHVS, FQNEAQ. The CDR3 loop spans 15 amino acids. This CDR3 is CASSLRLANTGELFF. Written as DNA, the CDR3 is TGTGCCAGCAGCTTAAGACTAGCAAACACCGGGGAGCTGTTTTTT.

The gene calls are TRBV4-1 and TRBJ2-5; a possible D gene is TRBD2 (6 bases). In germline, CDR1 is MGHRA, CDR2 YSYEKL. The V and J ends lost 4 bases and 4 bases respectively, with 16 bases between them. This CDR3 is 15 amino acids long. The CDR3 protein is CASSPPGGEGETQYF. The CDR3 bases are TGCGCCAGCAGCCCCCCCGGGGGTGAGGGAGAGACCCAGTACTTC.

The chain uses TRBV19 and TRBJ2-3; TRBD2 matches at 15 bases. The junction had 3 bases not matched to a gene; V was cut back by 5 bases and J by 3 bases. There are 16 residues in the CDR3. CDR1 and CDR2 (germline): LNHDA, SQIVND (reference sequence). This chain's CDR3 is CASSWTSGGETDTQYF. The CDR3 nucleotides are TGTGCCAGTAGTTGGACTAGCGGGGGGGAGACAGATACGCAGTATTTT.

The rearrangement joins TRBV7-8 to TRBJ2-3, with TRBD2 as a possible D gene (6 bases). CDR3 length: 16 residues. Per germline, CDR1 SGHVS and CDR2 FQNEAQ. With 5 bases removed from V and 2 bases from J, the gap between germline ends came to 17 bases. The CDR3 region is CASSPAFAGHTDTQYF. CDR3 nucleotide sequence: TGTGCCAGCAGCCCAGCCTTCGCGGGGCACACAGATACGCAGTATTTT. Full variable domain (remainder filled in from reference TRBV7-8 and TRBJ2-3): GAGVSQSPRYKVAKRGQDVALRCDPISGHVSLFWYQQALGQGPEFLTYFQNEAQLDKSGLPSDRFFAERPEGSVSTLKIQRTQQEDSAVYLCASSPAFAGHTDTQYFGPGTRLTVL.

In regard to this clone: Other DNA sequences in this specimen translate into the identical CDR3. The CDR3 region has the DNA TGTGCCAGCAGTTACTCCCCTGACAATGAGCAGTTCTTC. It encodes CASSYSPDNEQFF. The gene calls are TRBV6-5 and TRBJ2-1; no clear D gene. CDR1 and CDR2 (germline): MNHEY, SVGAGI. CDR3 length equals 13 residues. Trimming removed 0 bases at V and 5 bases at J, with 5 bases between.

CDR3: CASSFRGDPTYEQYF. CDR3 DNA sequence: TGTGCCAGCAGCTTCCGAGGGGATCCCACCTACGAGCAGTACTTC. The chain has TRBV5-4 and TRBJ2-7; either TRBD1 or TRBD2 may fit D (5 bases each). This CDR3 spans 15 amino acids. Between the trimmed V and J ends, which lost 2 bases and 2 bases, there was a span of 14 bases. CDR1 and CDR2 from the germline V gene are SGHNT and YYREEE (reference sequence). The whole variable domain, remainder taken from reference TRBV5-4 and TRBJ2-7, is ETGVTQSPTHLIKTRGQQVTLRCSSQSGHNTVSWYQQALGQGPQFIFQYYREEENGRGNFPPRFSGLQFPNYSSELNVNALELDDSALYLCASSFRGDPTYEQYFGPGTRLTVT.

The V and J genes are TRBV6-5 and TRBJ2-7; 8 bases fit TRBD2. With 2 bases clipped from V and 2 bases from J, the junction kept 2 bases outside the gene matches. CDR3 length equals 14 residues. In germline, CDR1 is MNHEY, CDR2 SVGAGI. The CDR3: CASSYVAGTYEQYF. The CDR3 bases are TGTGCCAGCAGTTACGTAGCGGGGACCTACGAGCAGTACTTC.

V gene TRBV4-1 combines with J gene TRBJ2-7; 7 bases are a match to TRBD1. The CDR3 runs to 12 residues. V trimming: 2 bases; J trimming: 7 bases; junction bases outside the gene matches: 2. CDR1 is MGHRA and CDR2 is YSYEKL in the germline V gene. The CDR3 DNA is TGCGCCAGCAGCCAAACAGGGGTTGAGCAGTACTTC. Its protein product is CASSQTGVEQYF.

The rearrangement links TRBV7-8 to TRBJ2-3, with TRBD2 identical over 12 bases. Unmatched junction bases numbered 4, after V lost 4 bases and J lost 2 bases. Looked up from germline, CDR1 is SGHVS and CDR2 is FQNEAQ. CDR3 size: 16 residues. Here the CDR3 reads CASSSRLAGVTDTQYF. The CDR3, as DNA: TGTGCCAGCAGCTCCCGACTAGCGGGGGTCACAGATACGCAGTATTTT. Filled out from reference TRBV7-8 and TRBJ2-3, the complete variable domain reads GAGVSQSPRYKVAKRGQDVALRCDPISGHVSLFWYQQALGQGPEFLTYFQNEAQLDKSGLPSDRFFAERPEGSVSTLKIQRTQQEDSAVYLCASSSRLAGVTDTQYFGPGTRLTVL.

V is TRBV9 and J is TRBJ1-5; D perhaps matches TRBD1 (5 bases). The CDR3 loop spans 15 amino acids. Trimming took 0 bases from V and 3 from J, leaving 10 bases between them. From germline, CDR1 is SGDLS and CDR2 YYNGEE. As DNA, the CDR3 is TGTGCCAGCAGCGTAGGTGGGGGTTACAATCAGCCCCAGCATTTT. Translated, it gives CASSVGGGYNQPQHF.

This clone was observed once. The genes are TRBV2 and TRBJ2-5; 9 bases fit TRBD1. Germline trimming cut 6 bases from V and 4 bases from J; bases unmatched to any gene: 24. The CDR3 runs 20 residues. CDR1 is SNHLY, CDR2 FYNNEI, per germline. In DNA, the CDR3 is TGTGCCAGCAGCGTGGAGGGAGGGCTTTTACAGGGGGCTAGGGGAGAGACCCAGTACTTC. It specifies CASSVEGGLLQGARGETQYF.

This clone appeared a single time. The rearrangement links TRBV5-1 to TRBJ2-1; no clear D gene. CDR1 SGHRS and CDR2 YFSETQ come from the germline V gene. V was shortened by 4 bases and J by 8 bases, with 10 bases between the two germline ends. This CDR3 is built from 12 residues. CDR3 DNA: TGCGCCAGCAGCCACTATCCGGATGAGCAGTTCTTC. As protein: CASSHYPDEQFF.

The chain uses TRBV6-1 and TRBJ1-2; TRBD1 aligns across 9 bases. This CDR3 has 15 residues. Germline values: CDR1 MNHNS, CDR2 SASEGT. The V segment lost 6 bases and the J segment 1 base; nucleotides outside the gene matches: 6. The CDR3 DNA is TGTGCCAGCAGAAAGCCGGGACAGGGTAACTATGGCTACACCTTC. It translates to CASRKPGQGNYGYTF.

The chain uses TRBV11-2 and TRBJ2-7; D perhaps matches TRBD1 (5 bases). Germline CDR1 and CDR2: SGHAT and FQNNGV. CDR3 length: 12 amino acids. The germline V and J ends were trimmed by 1 base and 6 bases, with 7 bases remaining between them. Here the CDR3 DNA reads TGTGCCAGCAGCTTAGGACAGCCCGAGCAGTACTTC. Protein sequence: CASSLGQPEQYF.

The chain couples TRBV5-6 to TRBJ2-7; TRBD2 agrees at 7 bases. The germline V gene has CDR1 SGHDT and CDR2 YYEEEE. The length of the CDR3 is 14 residues. V lost 2 bases, J lost 2 bases, and 4 bases stayed unmatched. Here the CDR3 DNA reads TGTGCCAGCAGCTTAGCGGGAAGCCCCTACGAGCAGTACTTC. Translation: CASSLAGSPYEQYF.

The chain couples TRBV6-1 to TRBJ2-2; D not resolved. Germline V gene data show CDR1 as MNHNS and CDR2 as SASEGT. The CDR3 is 14 amino acids. Trimming removed 1 base from V and 6 bases from J, with 9 bases in between. Here the CDR3 reads CASSEGLISGELFF. DNA of the CDR3: TGTGCCAGCAGTGAAGGGTTAATCTCCGGGGAGCTGTTTTTT.